These 27 T cell receptor beta chains originate from one sample sequenced in a study of T cell responses to AZD1222 COVID-19 vaccine. TCRdb keeps only in-frame clones here, not all; method: immunoSEQ multiplex PCR. Of over 45,000 clones listed, about 89% are singletons. Specimen: peripheral blood, collected 28 days after the second AZD1222 dose. These receptors were taken from an adult who received the AZD1222 COVID-19 vaccine.

The chain joins TRBV25-1 to TRBJ2-1; 7 nucleotides agree with TRBD2. The V and J ends lost 5 bases and 6 bases, in that order; junction bases with no gene match: 10. The CDR3 contains 15 residues. CDR1 is MGHDK and CDR2 is SYGVNS in the germline V gene. CDR3 loop: CASSRPGEGFNEQFF. CDR3 DNA sequence: TGTGCCAGCAGTCGCCCGGGGGAGGGTTTCAATGAGCAGTTCTTC.

This chain joins TRBV28 and TRBJ2-2; 10 bases fit TRBD2. Germline CDR1 and CDR2: MDHEN and SYDVKM. CDR3 length: 17 amino acids. V shed 6 bases and J 6 bases; nucleotides not matched to a gene: 13. CDR3 amino acids: CASSLLAPAGGPGELFF. The CDR3 bases are TGTGCCAGCAGCTTACTCGCTCCAGCGGGAGGGCCCGGGGAGCTGTTTTTT. Drawing the rest from reference TRBV28 and TRBJ2-2, the complete variable domain is DVKVTQSSRYLVKRTGEKVFLECVQDMDHENMFWYRQDPGLGLRLIYFSYDVKMKEKGDIPEGYSVSREKKERFSLILESASTNQTSMYLCASSLLAPAGGPGELFFGEGSRLTVL.

The chain links TRBV30 to TRBJ2-1; 10 bases match TRBD2. V trimming: 4 bases; J trimming: 7 bases; junction bases outside the gene matches: 10. The germline V gene has CDR1 GTSNPN and CDR2 SVGIG (reference sequence). CDR3 length: 15 residues. Here the CDR3 DNA reads TGTGCCTGGACCCCGAGCGGGAGGGCGAGTAATGAGCAGTTCTTC. Amino acids: CAWTPSGRASNEQFF.

The chain joins TRBV30 to TRBJ1-1, with a possible D match to TRBD1 (6 bases). Germline lookup yields CDR1 GTSNPN and CDR2 SVGIG (reference sequence). V was trimmed by 1 base and J by 4 bases, leaving 13 bases between them. CDR3 length equals 14 residues. The CDR3 here is CAWSAGVVGTEAFF. CDR3 coding DNA: TGTGCCTGGAGTGCAGGGGTGGTGGGCACTGAAGCTTTCTTT.

The J gene is TRBJ2-2, the V gene TRBV30; D call uncertain. CDR3 length: 12 amino acids. V gave up 1 base and J gave up 7 bases, with 7 bases separating them. In germline, CDR1 is GTSNPN, CDR2 SVGIG (reference sequence). The CDR3 nucleotides read TGTGCCTGGAGTGGGCAGCTCGGGGAGCTGTTTTTT. Amino acid sequence: CAWSGQLGELFF.

J is TRBJ2-3 and V is TRBV7-6, with TRBD2 matching over 9 bases. Trimming removed 4 bases from V and 9 bases from J; junction bases left unmatched: 5. Germline V gene lookup returns CDR1 SGHVS and CDR2 FNYEAQ. CDR3 length: 13 residues. This CDR3 is CASSSLAGVTQYF. The CDR3 DNA is TGTGCCAGCAGCTCTTTAGCGGGAGTCACGCAGTATTTT.

The V call is TRBV28, the J call TRBJ2-7, with 9 positions matching TRBD2. Germline-derived CDR1 and CDR2 are MDHEN and SYDVKM. V was pared by 8 bases and J by 6 bases, with 32 bases of the junction left unmatched. The CDR3 extends over 21 amino acids. Written as DNA, the CDR3 is TGTGCCAGCCCCCCTCCGCAGGGCGAGGGGGAATTAGCGGGAGAATTAGGCGAGCAGTACTTC. Translating gives CASPPPQGEGELAGELGEQYF.

The J gene is TRBJ2-1, the V gene TRBV9; 7 nucleotides match TRBD2. CDR1 SGDLS and CDR2 YYNGEE come from the germline V gene. The CDR3 is 14 residues long. V trimming: 6 bases; J trimming: 9 bases; junction bases outside the gene matches: 12. The CDR3 region is CASTRLAGDGEQFF. In DNA, the CDR3 is TGTGCCAGCACCAGACTAGCTGGAGACGGTGAGCAGTTCTTC.

This rearrangement joins TRBV11-3 to TRBJ2-3; D unresolved. The CDR3 has 15 residues. CDR1 and CDR2 (germline): SGHNT, YENEEA. V was pared by 1 base and J by 0 bases, with 8 bases between. The CDR3 DNA sequence: TGTGCCAGCAGCTTAGGGGCAACTAGCACAGATACGCAGTATTTT. Translating it yields CASSLGATSTDTQYF.

The rearrangement links TRBV12-3 or TRBV12-4 to TRBJ2-1; D remains ambiguous. The V gene lost 3 bases and the J gene lost 15 bases, with 15 bases spanning the gap. The CDR3 is made up of 12 amino acids. The CDR3 bases are TGTGCCAGCAGTTTCGAAGGTGGTACGTGGTTCTTC. Protein: CASSFEGGTWFF.

The V and J genes are TRBV2 and TRBJ2-1; 11 positions agree with TRBD2. The V gene end was trimmed by 6 bases and the J gene end by 8 bases; junction bases not matched to a gene: 6. This CDR3 contains 14 residues. Germline V gene lookup returns CDR1 SNHLY and CDR2 FYNNEI. CDR3 DNA: TGTGCCAGCAGGGGACTAGCGGTCGTAGATGAGCAGTTCTTC. Encoded protein: CASRGLAVVDEQFF.

The chain recombines TRBV18 with TRBJ1-4, with a weak D call TRBD1 (6 bases). Deletions cut 3 bases from V and 7 bases from J, with 12 bases between. Germline CDR1 is KGHSH and CDR2 is LQKENI. This CDR3 has 14 amino acids. Here the CDR3 reads CASSPDSEVEKLFF. CDR3 nucleotides: TGTGCCAGCTCACCGGACAGTGAGGTTGAAAAACTGTTTTTT.

This clone has a handful of counts. The chain uses TRBV6-4 and TRBJ1-1; D uncertain. Trimming took 2 bases from V and 2 from J, leaving 6 bases between them. CDR3 length: 13 residues. Germline-derived CDR1 and CDR2 are MRHNA and SNTAGT. In nucleotides, the CDR3 is TGTGCCAGCAGTGACAGGCCTAACACTGAAGCTTTCTTT. This gives the protein CASSDRPNTEAFF.

The chain has TRBV19 and TRBJ1-2; no reliable D call. Per the germline V gene, CDR1 is LNHDA and CDR2 is SQIVND (reference sequence). This CDR3 region has 15 residues. V was pared by 5 bases and J by 0 bases, with 13 bases between. CDR3 protein: CASSPSGPANYGYTF. DNA for the CDR3: TGTGCCAGTAGTCCCTCCGGGCCAGCTAACTATGGCTACACCTTC.

This chain links TRBV1 with TRBJ1-1; TRBD1 is taken as the D call from the table, unchecked against the DNA. TRBV1 represents a pseudogene. The CDR3 consists of 15 residues. The CDR3 DNA follows: TGCACCAGCAGCCAAGATGGGCTCATGAACACTGAAGCTTTCTTT. The encoded protein is CTSSQDGLMNTEAFF.

The chain employs TRBV11-3 and TRBJ2-1; D may be TRBD2 (5 bases). Germline CDR1 reads SGHNT; CDR2 reads YENEEA. The CDR3 contains 14 residues. V was pared by 7 bases and J by 8 bases, with 18 bases between. CDR3 nucleotides: TGTGCCAGCACCTCAGGAAGGGAGATCCATGAGCAGTTCTTC. It translates to CASTSGREIHEQFF. Full variable domain (outside the CDR3, taken from reference TRBV11-3 and TRBJ2-1): EAGVVQSPRYKIIEKKQPVAFWCNPISGHNTLYWYLQNLGQGPELLIRYENEEAVDDSQLPKDRFSAERLKGVDSTLKIQPAELGDSAVYLCASTSGREIHEQFFGPGTRLTVL.

The chain uses TRBV5-1 and TRBJ1-1; D gene unclear. V was cut by 4 bases and J by 2 bases, with 12 bases left in between. This CDR3 has 14 amino acids. CDR1 is SGHRS and CDR2 is YFSETQ in the germline V gene. CDR3 nucleotide sequence: TGCGCCAGCAGCCTCCCGGTGGGTAACACTGAAGCTTTCTTT. This translates into CASSLPVGNTEAFF.

This clone was observed a handful of times. The chain uses TRBV5-1 and TRBJ2-6; a possible D gene is TRBD1 (5 bases). In germline, CDR1 is SGHRS, CDR2 YFSETQ. This CDR3 region has 16 residues. V lost 0 bases and J 4 bases, leaving 11 bases between the germline ends. CDR3 residues: CASSLVSGAGANVLTF. The DNA of the CDR3 is TGCGCCAGCAGCTTGGTATCTGGGGCCGGGGCCAACGTCCTGACTTTC.

The chain couples TRBV19 to TRBJ2-3; D remains unclear. V dropped 5 bases and J dropped 0 bases, with 15 bases sitting between them. This CDR3 is built from 16 residues. Germline V lookup: CDR1 LNHDA, CDR2 SQIVND (reference sequence). CDR3: CASSPETPSSTDTQYF. CDR3 DNA sequence: TGTGCCAGTAGTCCCGAGACCCCTAGTAGCACAGATACGCAGTATTTT. Full variable domain (missing parts from reference TRBV19 and TRBJ2-3): DGGITQSPKYLFRKEGQNVTLSCEQNLNHDAMYWYRQDPGQGLRLIYYSQIVNDFQKGDIAEGYSVSREKKESFPLTVTSAQKNPTAFYLCASSPETPSSTDTQYFGPGTRLTVL.

This chain connects TRBV6-5 to TRBJ1-3, with a tentative D call TRBD1 (6 bases). Between the trimmed V and J ends, which lost 0 bases and 1 base, there was a span of 10 bases. Germline V gives CDR1 MNHEY, CDR2 SVGAGI. The CDR3 covers 16 residues. The CDR3 protein is CASSYSGGLSGNTIYF. The CDR3 bases are TGTGCCAGCAGTTACTCCGGGGGGCTGTCTGGAAACACCATATATTTT.

The chain is built from TRBV4-2 and TRBJ2-7; 9 nucleotides align to TRBD2. The CDR3 is 14 amino acids. Germline V lookup: CDR1 LGHNA, CDR2 YNFKEQ. V dropped 0 bases and J dropped 5; count of bases not matched to a gene: 2. The CDR3 DNA reads TGTGCCAGCAGCCAAGATAGGACTAGCGACGAGCAGTACTTC. Amino acid sequence: CASSQDRTSDEQYF.

The V call is TRBV3-1 (or the pseudogene TRBV3-2), the J call TRBJ2-3, with TRBD2 identical over 7 bases. The J segment lost 3 bases and the V segment lost 3 bases, leaving 6 bases of the junction unmatched. Germline CDR1 LGHDT, CDR2 YNNKEL (reference sequence). The CDR3 has 15 residues. The CDR3 DNA reads as TGTGCCAGCAGCCAGCAGGCGGGAGTGACAGATACGCAGTATTTT. Its translation is CASSQQAGVTDTQYF.

The V gene is TRBV7-3, the J gene TRBJ1-1; the D is unclear. The V gene's germline CDR1 is SGHTA and CDR2 FQGTGA. Trimming removed 5 bases at V and 4 bases at J, with 17 bases between. This CDR3 has 15 residues. DNA for the CDR3: TGTGCCAGCAGCGAATCCGGACGGCTGCTCACTGAAGCTTTCTTT. Amino acid sequence: CASSESGRLLTEAFF.

This clone was recorded once. CDR3 in DNA: TGTGCCTGGAGTATAGGGGCGGTAACTGAAGCTTTCTTT. Protein: CAWSIGAVTEAFF. V gene TRBV30 combines with J gene TRBJ1-1, with D possibly TRBD1 on 5 matching bases. CDR1 is GTSNPN, CDR2 SVGIG, per germline (reference sequence). V was trimmed by 2 bases and J by 5 bases, leaving 12 bases between them. CDR3 length equals 13 residues.

The chain has TRBV30 and TRBJ1-3; no firm D call. V lost 1 base to trimming and J lost 4 bases, with 8 bases between them. The CDR3 loop spans 13 amino acids. CDR1 is GTSNPN, CDR2 SVGIG, per germline (reference sequence). As DNA, the CDR3 is TGTGCCTGGAGTGGAGGGCCGGGAAACACCATATATTTT. Protein product: CAWSGGPGNTIYF.

This clone was counted a few times. The chain carries TRBV15 and TRBJ2-1, with 8 positions matching TRBD1. The junction had 4 bases not matched to a gene; V was cut back by 3 bases and J by 0 bases. This CDR3 contains 16 residues. Germline CDR1 reads LNHNV; CDR2 reads YYDKDF (reference sequence). The CDR3 nucleotides read TGTGCCACCAGCAGTGGGACAGGAAGCTCCTACAATGAGCAGTTCTTC. It specifies CATSSGTGSSYNEQFF.

The V call is TRBV6-5, the J call TRBJ1-2, with D unclear. The V and J ends lost 6 bases and 1 base respectively, with 15 bases between them. The CDR3 contains 15 residues. Germline V gene lookup returns CDR1 MNHEY and CDR2 SVGAGI. The CDR3 sequence is CASRPYKALNYGYTF. The DNA for the CDR3 is TGTGCCAGCAGGCCCTATAAGGCCCTTAACTATGGCTACACCTTC.